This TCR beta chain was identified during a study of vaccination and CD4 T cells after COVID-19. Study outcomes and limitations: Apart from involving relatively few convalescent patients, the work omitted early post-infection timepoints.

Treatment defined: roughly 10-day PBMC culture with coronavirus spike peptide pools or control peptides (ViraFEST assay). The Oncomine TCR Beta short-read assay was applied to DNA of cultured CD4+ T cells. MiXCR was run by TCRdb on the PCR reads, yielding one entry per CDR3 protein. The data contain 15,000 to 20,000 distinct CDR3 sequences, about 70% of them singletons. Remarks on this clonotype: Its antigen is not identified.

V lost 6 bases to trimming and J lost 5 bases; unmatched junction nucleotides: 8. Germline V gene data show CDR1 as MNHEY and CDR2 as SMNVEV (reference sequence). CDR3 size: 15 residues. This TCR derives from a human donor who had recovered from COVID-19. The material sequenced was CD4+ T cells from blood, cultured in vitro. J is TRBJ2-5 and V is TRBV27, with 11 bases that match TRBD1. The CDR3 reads CASSHRDRGWETQYF. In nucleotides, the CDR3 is TGTGCCAGCAGCCACCGGGACAGGGGGTGGGAGACCCAGTACTTC.